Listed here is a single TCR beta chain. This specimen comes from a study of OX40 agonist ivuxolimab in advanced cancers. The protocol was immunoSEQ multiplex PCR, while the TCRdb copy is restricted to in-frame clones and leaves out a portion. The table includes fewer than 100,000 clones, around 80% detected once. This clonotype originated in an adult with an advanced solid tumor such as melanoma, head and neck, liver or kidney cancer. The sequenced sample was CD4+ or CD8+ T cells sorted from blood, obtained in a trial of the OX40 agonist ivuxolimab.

The CDR3: CASSPGQGGNQPQHF. CDR3 DNA sequence: TGTGCCAGCAGCCCGGGACAGGGAGGCAATCAGCCCCAGCATTTT. This sequence joins TRBV5-5 and TRBJ1-5; 9 bases are shared with TRBD1. V was pared by 4 bases and J by 2 bases, with 4 bases of the junction left unmatched. CDR3 length equals 15 residues. Germline CDR1 is SGHKS and CDR2 is YYEKEE (reference sequence).